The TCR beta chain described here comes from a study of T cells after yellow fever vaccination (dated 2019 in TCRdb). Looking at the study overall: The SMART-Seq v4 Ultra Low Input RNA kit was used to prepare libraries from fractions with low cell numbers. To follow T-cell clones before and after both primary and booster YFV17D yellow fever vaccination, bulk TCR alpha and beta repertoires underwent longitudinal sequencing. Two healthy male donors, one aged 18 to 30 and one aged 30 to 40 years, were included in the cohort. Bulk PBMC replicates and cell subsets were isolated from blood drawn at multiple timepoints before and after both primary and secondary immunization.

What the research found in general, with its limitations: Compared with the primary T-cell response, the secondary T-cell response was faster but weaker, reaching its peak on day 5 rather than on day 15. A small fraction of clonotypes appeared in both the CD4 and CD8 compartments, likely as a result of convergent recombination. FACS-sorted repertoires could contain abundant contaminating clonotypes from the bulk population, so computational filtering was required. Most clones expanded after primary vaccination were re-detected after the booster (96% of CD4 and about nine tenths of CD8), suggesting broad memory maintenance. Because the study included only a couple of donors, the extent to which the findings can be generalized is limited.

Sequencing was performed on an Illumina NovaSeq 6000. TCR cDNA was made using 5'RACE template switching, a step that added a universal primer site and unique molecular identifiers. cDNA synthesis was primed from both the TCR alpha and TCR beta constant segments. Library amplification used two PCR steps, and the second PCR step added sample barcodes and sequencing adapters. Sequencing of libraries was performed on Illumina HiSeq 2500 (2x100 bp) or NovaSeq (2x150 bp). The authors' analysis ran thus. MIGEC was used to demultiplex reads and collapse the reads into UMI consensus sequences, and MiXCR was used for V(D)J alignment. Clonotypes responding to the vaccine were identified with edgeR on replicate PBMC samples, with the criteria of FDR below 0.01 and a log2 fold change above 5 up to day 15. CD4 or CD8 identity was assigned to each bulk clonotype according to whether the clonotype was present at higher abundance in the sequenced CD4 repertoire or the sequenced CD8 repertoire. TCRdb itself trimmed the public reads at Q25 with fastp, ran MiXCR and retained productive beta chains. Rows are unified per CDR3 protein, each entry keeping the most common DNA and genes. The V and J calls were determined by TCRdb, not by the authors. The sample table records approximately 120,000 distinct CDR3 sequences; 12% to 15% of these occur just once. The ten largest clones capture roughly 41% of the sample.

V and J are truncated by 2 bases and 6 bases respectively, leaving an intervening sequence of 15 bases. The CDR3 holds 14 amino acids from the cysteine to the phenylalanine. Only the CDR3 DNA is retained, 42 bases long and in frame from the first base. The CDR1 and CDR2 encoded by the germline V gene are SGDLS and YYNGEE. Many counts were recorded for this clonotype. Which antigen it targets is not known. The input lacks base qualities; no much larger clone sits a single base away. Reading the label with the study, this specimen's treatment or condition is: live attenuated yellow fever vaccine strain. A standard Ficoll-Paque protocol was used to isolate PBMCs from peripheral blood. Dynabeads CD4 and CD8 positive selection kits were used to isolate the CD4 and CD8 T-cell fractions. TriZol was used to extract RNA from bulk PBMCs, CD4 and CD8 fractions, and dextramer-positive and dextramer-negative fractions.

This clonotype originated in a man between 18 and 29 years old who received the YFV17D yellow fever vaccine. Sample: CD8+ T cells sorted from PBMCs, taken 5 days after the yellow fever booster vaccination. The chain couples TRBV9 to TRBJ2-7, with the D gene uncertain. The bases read TGTGCCAGCAGCGTGGGGTCGCCGGGCTTCGAGCAGTACTTC. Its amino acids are CASSVGSPGFEQYF.